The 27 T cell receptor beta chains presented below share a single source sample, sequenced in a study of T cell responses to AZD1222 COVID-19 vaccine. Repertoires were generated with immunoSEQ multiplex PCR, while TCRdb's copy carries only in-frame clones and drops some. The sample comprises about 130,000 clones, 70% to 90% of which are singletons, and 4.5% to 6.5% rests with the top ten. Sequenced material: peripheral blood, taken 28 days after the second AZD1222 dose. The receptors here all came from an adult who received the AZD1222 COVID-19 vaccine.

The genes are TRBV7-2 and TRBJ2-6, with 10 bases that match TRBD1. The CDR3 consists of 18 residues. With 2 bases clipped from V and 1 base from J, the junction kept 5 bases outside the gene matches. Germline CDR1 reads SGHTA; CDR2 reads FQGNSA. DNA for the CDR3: TGTGCCAGCAGCTTATTGAGGACAGGGGGGTCTGGGGCCAACGTCCTGACTTTC. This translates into CASSLLRTGGSGANVLTF. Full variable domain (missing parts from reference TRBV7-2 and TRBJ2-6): GAGVSQSPSNKVTEKGKDVELRCDPISGHTALYWYRQSLGQGLEFLIYFQGNSAPDKSGLPSDRFSAERTGGSVSTLTIQRTQQEDSAVYLCASSLLRTGGSGANVLTFGAGSRLTVL.

CDR3: CASSGPMGLNYGYTF. The CDR3 DNA follows: TGTGCCAGCAGTGGCCCCATGGGTTTGAACTATGGCTACACCTTC. The V call is TRBV2, the J call TRBJ1-2; D gene ambiguous. With 4 bases removed from V and 2 bases from J, the gap between germline ends came to 14 bases. Germline V gene lookup returns CDR1 SNHLY and CDR2 FYNNEI. This CDR3 comprises 15 residues.

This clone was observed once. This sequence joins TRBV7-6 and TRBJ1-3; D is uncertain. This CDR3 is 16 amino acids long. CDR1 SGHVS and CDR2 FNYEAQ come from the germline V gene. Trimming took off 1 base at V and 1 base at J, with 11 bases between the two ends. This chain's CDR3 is CASSLEVRASGNTIYF. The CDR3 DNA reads TGTGCCAGCAGCTTAGAAGTCCGGGCGTCTGGAAACACCATATATTTT.

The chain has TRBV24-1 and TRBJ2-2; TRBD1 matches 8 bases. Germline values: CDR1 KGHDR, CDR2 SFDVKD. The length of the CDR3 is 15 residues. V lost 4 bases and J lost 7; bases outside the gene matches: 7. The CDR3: CATSEAGGASGELFF. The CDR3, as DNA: TGTGCCACCAGTGAGGCAGGGGGCGCAAGCGGGGAGCTGTTTTTT.

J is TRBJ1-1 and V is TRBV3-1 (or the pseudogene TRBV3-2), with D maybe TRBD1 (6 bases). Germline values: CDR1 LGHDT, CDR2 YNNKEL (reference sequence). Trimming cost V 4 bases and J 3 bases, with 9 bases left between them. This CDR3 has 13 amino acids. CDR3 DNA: TGTGCCAGCAGCCCCAACAGGGACACTGAAGCTTTCTTT. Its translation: CASSPNRDTEAFF.

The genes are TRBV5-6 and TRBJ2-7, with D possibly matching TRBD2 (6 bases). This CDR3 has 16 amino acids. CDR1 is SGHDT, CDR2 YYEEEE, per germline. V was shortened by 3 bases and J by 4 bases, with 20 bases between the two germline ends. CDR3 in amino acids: CASSSYSGLSLYEQYF. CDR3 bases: TGTGCCAGCAGCTCTTACTCGGGACTGAGTCTTTACGAGCAGTACTTC.

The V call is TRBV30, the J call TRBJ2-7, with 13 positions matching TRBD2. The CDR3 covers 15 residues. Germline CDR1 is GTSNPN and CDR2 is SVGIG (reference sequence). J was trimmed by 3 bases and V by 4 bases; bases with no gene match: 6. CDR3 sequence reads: CAWTRGLAGIYEQYF. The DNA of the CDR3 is TGTGCCTGGACCAGGGGACTAGCGGGAATCTACGAGCAGTACTTC.

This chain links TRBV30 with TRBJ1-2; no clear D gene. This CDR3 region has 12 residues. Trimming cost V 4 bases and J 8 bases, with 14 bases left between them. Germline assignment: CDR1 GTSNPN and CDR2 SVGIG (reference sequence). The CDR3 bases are TGTGCCTGGACTTCGAACCCCGGGGGCTACACCTTC. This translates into CAWTSNPGGYTF. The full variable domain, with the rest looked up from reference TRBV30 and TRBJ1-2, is SQTIHQWPATLVQPVGSPLSLECTVEGTSNPNLYWYRQAAGRGLQLLFYSVGIGQISSEVPQNLSASRPQDRQFILSSKKLLLSDSGFYLCAWTSNPGGYTFGSGTRLTVV.

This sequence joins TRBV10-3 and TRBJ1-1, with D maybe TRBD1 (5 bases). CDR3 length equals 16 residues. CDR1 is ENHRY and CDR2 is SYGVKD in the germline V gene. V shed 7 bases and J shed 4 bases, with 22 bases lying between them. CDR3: CAITDLRGRRLTEAFF. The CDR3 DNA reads TGTGCCATCACCGACCTGAGGGGACGGAGGCTCACTGAAGCTTTCTTT.

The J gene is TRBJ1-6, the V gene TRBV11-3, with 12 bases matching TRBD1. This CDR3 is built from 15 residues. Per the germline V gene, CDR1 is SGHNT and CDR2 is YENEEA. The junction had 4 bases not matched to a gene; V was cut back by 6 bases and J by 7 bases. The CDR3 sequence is CASRGQGASNSPLHF. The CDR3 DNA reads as TGTGCCAGCAGGGGACAGGGGGCGTCGAATTCACCCCTCCACTTT.

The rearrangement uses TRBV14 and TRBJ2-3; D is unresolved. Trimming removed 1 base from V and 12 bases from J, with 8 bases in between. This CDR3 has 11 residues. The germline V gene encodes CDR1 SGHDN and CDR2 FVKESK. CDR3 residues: CASSQGRSQYF. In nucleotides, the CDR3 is TGTGCCAGCAGCCAAGGCAGATCACAGTATTTT.

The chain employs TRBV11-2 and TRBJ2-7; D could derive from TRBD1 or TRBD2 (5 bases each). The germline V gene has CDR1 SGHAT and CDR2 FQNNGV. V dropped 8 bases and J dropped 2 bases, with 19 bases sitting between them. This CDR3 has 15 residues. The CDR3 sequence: CASGHNWDGPYEQYF. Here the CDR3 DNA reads TGTGCCAGCGGACATAACTGGGACGGTCCCTACGAGCAGTACTTC.

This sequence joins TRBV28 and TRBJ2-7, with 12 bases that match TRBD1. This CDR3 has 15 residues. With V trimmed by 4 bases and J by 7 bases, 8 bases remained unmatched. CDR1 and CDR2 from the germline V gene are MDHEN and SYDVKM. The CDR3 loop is CASSSPGQGAVEQYF. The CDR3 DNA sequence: TGTGCCAGCAGTTCTCCGGGACAGGGGGCTGTAGAGCAGTACTTC. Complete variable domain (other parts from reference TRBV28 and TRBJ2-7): DVKVTQSSRYLVKRTGEKVFLECVQDMDHENMFWYRQDPGLGLRLIYFSYDVKMKEKGDIPEGYSVSREKKERFSLILESASTNQTSMYLCASSSPGQGAVEQYFGPGTRLTVT.

CDR3 residues: CASSEYSYGYTF. The CDR3 DNA reads TGTGCCAGCAGTGAATACAGCTATGGCTACACCTTC. The chain couples TRBV2 to TRBJ1-2; D not resolved. Germline V gives CDR1 SNHLY, CDR2 FYNNEI. The CDR3 consists of 12 residues. Trimming left V 2 bases short and J 4 bases short, with 5 bases between.

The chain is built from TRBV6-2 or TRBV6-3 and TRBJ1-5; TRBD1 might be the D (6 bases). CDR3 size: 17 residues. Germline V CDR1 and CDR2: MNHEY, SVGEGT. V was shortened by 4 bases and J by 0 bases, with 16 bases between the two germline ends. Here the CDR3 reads CASSSADGQYSNQPQHF. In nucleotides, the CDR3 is TGTGCCAGCAGTTCCGCCGACGGACAGTATAGCAATCAGCCCCAGCATTTT.

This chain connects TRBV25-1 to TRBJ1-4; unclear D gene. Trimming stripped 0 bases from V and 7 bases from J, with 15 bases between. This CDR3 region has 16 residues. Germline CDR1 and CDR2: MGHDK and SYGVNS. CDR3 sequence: CASSEYRGSLSEKLFF. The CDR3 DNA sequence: TGTGCCAGCAGTGAATACCGCGGGTCCTTAAGTGAAAAACTGTTTTTT.

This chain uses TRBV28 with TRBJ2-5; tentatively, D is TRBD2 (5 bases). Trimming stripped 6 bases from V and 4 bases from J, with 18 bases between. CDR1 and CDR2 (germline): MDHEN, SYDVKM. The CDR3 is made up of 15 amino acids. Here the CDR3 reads CASSHGGTEGETQYF. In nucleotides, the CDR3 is TGTGCCAGCAGCCACGGCGGTACCGAGGGAGAGACCCAGTACTTC.

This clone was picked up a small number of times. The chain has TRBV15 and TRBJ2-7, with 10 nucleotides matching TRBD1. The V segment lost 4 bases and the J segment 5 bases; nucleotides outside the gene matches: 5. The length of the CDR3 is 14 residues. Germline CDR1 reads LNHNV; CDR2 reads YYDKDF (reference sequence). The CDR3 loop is CATSKGQGSNEQYF. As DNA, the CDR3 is TGTGCCACCAGCAAGGGACAGGGGTCCAACGAGCAGTACTTC.

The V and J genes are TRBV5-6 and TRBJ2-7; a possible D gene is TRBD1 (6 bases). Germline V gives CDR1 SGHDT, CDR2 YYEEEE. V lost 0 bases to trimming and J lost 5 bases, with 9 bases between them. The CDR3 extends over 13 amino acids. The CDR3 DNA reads TGTGCCAGCAGCTTGGACAGGGTCCACGAGCAGTACTTC. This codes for CASSLDRVHEQYF.

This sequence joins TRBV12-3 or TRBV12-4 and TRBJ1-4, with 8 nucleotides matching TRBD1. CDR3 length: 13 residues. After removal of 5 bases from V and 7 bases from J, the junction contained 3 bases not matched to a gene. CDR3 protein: CASSKGQAEKLFF. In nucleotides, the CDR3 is TGTGCCAGCAGTAAGGGACAGGCTGAAAAACTGTTTTTT.

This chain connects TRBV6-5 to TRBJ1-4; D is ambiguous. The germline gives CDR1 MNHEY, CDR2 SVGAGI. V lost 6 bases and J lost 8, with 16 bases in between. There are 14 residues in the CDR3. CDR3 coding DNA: TGTGCCAGCAGACCGACCCAACGGAGGGAAAAACTGTTTTTT. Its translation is CASRPTQRREKLFF.

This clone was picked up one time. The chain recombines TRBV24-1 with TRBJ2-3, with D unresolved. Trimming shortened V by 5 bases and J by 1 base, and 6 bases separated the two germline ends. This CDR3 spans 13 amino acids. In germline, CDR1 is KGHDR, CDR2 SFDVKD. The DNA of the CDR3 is TGTGCCACCAGTGTTGACGGCACAGATACGCAGTATTTT. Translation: CATSVDGTDTQYF.

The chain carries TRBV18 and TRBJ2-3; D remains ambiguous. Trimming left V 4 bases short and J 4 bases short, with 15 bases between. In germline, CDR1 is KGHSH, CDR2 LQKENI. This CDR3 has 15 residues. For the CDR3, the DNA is TGTGCCAGCTCACAGGCCCGGTCTCCACCAGATACGCAGTATTTT. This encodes CASSQARSPPDTQYF.

Here the CDR3 DNA reads TGTGCCAGCAGCCGAACTGAGGGTTACTATAATTCACCCCTCCACTTT. Encoded protein: CASSRTEGYYNSPLHF. V and J are TRBV3-1 (or the pseudogene TRBV3-2) and TRBJ1-6, with D unresolved. The CDR3 extends over 16 amino acids. CDR1 and CDR2 (germline): LGHDT, YNNKEL (reference sequence). V dropped 4 bases and J dropped 3 bases, with 13 bases sitting between them.

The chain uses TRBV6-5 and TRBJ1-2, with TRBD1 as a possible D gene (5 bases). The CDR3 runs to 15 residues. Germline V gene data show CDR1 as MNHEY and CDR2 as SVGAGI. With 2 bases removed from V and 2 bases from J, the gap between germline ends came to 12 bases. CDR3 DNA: TGTGCCAGCAGTTACGTTGGGGGGTTGAACTATGGCTACACCTTC. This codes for CASSYVGGLNYGYTF.

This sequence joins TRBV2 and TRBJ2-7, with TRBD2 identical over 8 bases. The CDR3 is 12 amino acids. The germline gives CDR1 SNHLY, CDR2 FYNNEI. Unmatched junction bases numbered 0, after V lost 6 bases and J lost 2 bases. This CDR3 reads CASSGRAYEQYF. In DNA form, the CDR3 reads TGTGCCAGCAGCGGGAGGGCCTACGAGCAGTACTTC.

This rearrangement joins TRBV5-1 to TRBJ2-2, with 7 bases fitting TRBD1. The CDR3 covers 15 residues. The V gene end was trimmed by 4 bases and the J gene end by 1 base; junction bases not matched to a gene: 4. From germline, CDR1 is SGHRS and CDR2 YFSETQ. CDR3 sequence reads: CASSLRQGNTGELFF. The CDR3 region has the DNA TGCGCCAGCAGCCTACGACAGGGGAACACCGGGGAGCTGTTTTTT.